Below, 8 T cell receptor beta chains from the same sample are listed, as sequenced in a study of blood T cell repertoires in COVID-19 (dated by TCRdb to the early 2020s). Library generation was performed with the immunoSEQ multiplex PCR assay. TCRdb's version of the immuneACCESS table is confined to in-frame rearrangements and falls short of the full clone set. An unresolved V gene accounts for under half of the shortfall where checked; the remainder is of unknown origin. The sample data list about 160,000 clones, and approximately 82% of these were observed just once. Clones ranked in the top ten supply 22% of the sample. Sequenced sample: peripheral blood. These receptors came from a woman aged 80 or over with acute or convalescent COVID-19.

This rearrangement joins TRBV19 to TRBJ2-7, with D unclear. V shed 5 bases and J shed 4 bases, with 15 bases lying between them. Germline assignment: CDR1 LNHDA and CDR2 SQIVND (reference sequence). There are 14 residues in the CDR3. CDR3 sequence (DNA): TGTGCCAGTAGTCTCACGGCAGGTATTTACGAGCAGTACTTC. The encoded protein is CASSLTAGIYEQYF. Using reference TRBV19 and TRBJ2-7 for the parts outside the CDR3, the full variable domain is DGGITQSPKYLFRKEGQNVTLSCEQNLNHDAMYWYRQDPGQGLRLIYYSQIVNDFQKGDIAEGYSVSREKKESFPLTVTSAQKNPTAFYLCASSLTAGIYEQYFGPGTRLTVT.

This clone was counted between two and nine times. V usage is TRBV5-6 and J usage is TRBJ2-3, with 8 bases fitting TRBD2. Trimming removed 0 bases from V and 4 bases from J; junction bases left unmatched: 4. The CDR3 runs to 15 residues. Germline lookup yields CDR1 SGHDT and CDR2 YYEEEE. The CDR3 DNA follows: TGTGCCAGCAGCTTGGGGACTAGCTTGGCAGATACGCAGTATTTT. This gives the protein CASSLGTSLADTQYF.

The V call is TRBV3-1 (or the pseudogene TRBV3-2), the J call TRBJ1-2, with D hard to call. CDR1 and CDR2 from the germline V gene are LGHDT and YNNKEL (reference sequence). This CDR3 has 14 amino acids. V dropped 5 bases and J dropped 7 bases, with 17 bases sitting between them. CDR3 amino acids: CASSYLGREGGYTF. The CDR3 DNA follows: TGTGCCAGCAGCTACCTCGGTAGGGAGGGTGGCTACACCTTC.

CDR3 sequence reads: CSAGQDTQYF. CDR3 DNA sequence: TGCAGCGCTGGACAGGATACGCAGTATTTT. The chain joins TRBV29-1 to TRBJ2-3, with D possibly TRBD1 on 6 matching bases. Between the trimmed V and J ends, which lost 7 bases and 6 bases, there was a span of 8 bases. There are 10 residues in the CDR3. Germline V lookup: CDR1 SQVTM, CDR2 ANQGSEA.

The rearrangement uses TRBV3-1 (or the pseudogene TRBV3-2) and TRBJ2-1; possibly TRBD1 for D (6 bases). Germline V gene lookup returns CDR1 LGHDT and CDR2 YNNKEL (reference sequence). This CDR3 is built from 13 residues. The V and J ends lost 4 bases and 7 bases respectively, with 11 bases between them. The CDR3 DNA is TGTGCCAGCAGCCCGAGGGGGTCTAATGAGCAGTTCTTC. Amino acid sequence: CASSPRGSNEQFF.

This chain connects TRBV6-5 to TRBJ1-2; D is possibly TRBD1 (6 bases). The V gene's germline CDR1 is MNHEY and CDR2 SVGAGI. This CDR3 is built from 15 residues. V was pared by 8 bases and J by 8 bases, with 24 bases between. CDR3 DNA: TGTGCCAGCGTGAGTGGGGGCCTCGGTAACAGAGGCTACACCTTC. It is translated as CASVSGGLGNRGYTF.

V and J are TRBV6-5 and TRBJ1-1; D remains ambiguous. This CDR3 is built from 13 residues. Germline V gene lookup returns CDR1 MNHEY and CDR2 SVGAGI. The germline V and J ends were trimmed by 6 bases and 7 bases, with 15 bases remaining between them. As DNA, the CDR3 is TGTGCCAGCAGATCTCGGGGTTCGGGTGAAGCTTTCTTT. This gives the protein CASRSRGSGEAFF.

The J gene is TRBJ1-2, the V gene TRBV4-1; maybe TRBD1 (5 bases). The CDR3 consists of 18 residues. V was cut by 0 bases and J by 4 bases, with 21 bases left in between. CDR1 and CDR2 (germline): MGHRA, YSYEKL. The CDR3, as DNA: TGCGCCAGCAGCCAAGATATCTCCCCAAGCAGGGAATCCTATGGCTACACCTTC. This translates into CASSQDISPSRESYGYTF.